The 10 T cell receptor beta chains presented below share a single source sample, sequenced in a study of blood T cell repertoires in COVID-19. Sequencing was performed with immunoSEQ multiplex PCR; in TCRdb, only in-frame clones are kept and a portion is missing. The sample yields 190,000 or so clones, 80% to 90% seen once. The sequencing sample was made of PBMCs or T cells enriched from blood (not recorded which). These receptor sequences come from a man younger than 35 with acute COVID-19.

This chain joins TRBV30 and TRBJ1-2, with TRBD1 identical over 7 bases. This CDR3 is 13 amino acids long. V shed 3 bases, J shed 3 bases, and the junction held 4 bases outside the gene matches. The V gene's germline CDR1 is GTSNPN and CDR2 SVGIG (reference sequence). The DNA for the CDR3 is TGTGCCTGGAGAGCAGGGGGAGACTATGGCTACACCTTC. It encodes CAWRAGGDYGYTF. Drawing the rest from reference TRBV30 and TRBJ1-2, the complete variable domain is SQTIHQWPATLVQPVGSPLSLECTVEGTSNPNLYWYRQAAGRGLQLLFYSVGIGQISSEVPQNLSASRPQDRQFILSSKKLLLSDSGFYLCAWRAGGDYGYTFGSGTRLTVV.

Only one count was recorded for this clone. The V call is TRBV19, the J call TRBJ1-5; D gene uncertain. V was clipped by 3 bases and J by 2 bases, with 11 bases between them. The CDR3 extends over 15 amino acids. The V gene's germline CDR1 is LNHDA and CDR2 SQIVND (reference sequence). Here the CDR3 DNA reads TGTGCCAGTAGTATGGGAGGTTATGGCAATCAGCCCCAGCATTTT. Translated, it gives CASSMGGYGNQPQHF.

V and J are TRBV6-5 and TRBJ1-2, with 8 bases identical to TRBD1. Losses at the gene ends were 5 bases for V and 6 bases for J; bases not matched to a gene: 8. The CDR3 is 14 residues long. Germline assignment: CDR1 MNHEY and CDR2 SVGAGI. The CDR3 sequence: CASSPQDRVNGYTF. The CDR3 bases are TGTGCCAGCAGTCCCCAGGACAGGGTGAATGGCTACACCTTC.

V usage is TRBV4-1 and J usage is TRBJ2-7, with 12 bases that match TRBD1. The CDR3 covers 15 residues. Trimming at V came to 1 base and at J to 5 bases, leaving 3 bases not matched to a gene. Germline V gene sequence: CDR1 MGHRA, CDR2 YSYEKL. The CDR3 DNA is TGCGCCAGCAGCCAAGCGGGACAGGGGGCCCACGAGCAGTACTTC. The encoded protein is CASSQAGQGAHEQYF.

V is TRBV2 and J is TRBJ1-3; 8 nucleotides match TRBD1. Trimming took 0 bases from V and 2 from J; bases not matched to a gene: 0. CDR3 size: 15 residues. Germline V gene data show CDR1 as SNHLY and CDR2 as FYNNEI. CDR3 bases: TGTGCCAGCAGTGAAGCCAGGGGGCCTGGAAACACCATATATTTT. This translates into CASSEARGPGNTIYF.

This clone was detected only a few times. This chain joins TRBV6-5 and TRBJ2-3; 11 bases fit TRBD2. The CDR3 extends over 14 amino acids. CDR1 is MNHEY and CDR2 is SVGAGI in the germline V gene. V was clipped by 7 bases and J by 2 bases; unmatched bases: 2. The CDR3 bases are TGTGCCAGCACGGGACTAGCGGTCACAGATACGCAGTATTTT. Translated: CASTGLAVTDTQYF.

Comments on this clone: The identical CDR3 is also encoded by other nucleotide sequences in the sample. The chain combines TRBV7-9 with TRBJ1-4; 9 nucleotides line up with TRBD1. This CDR3 region has 15 residues. The germline gives CDR1 SEHNR, CDR2 FQNEAQ (reference sequence). After removal of 6 bases from V and 3 bases from J, the junction contained 5 bases not matched to a gene. The CDR3 nucleotides are TGTGCCAGCAGTCCGGGACAGGGCCCTAATGAAAAACTGTTTTTT. Protein product: CASSPGQGPNEKLFF.

This clone has a single count. The rearrangement joins TRBV5-6 to TRBJ1-6; 9 bases fit TRBD1. The junction had 8 bases not matched to a gene; V was cut back by 4 bases and J by 0 bases. There are 18 residues in the CDR3. Germline V gives CDR1 SGHDT, CDR2 YYEEEE. DNA of the CDR3: TGTGCCAGCAGCAACCGGGACAGGGACTTCTCCTATAATTCACCCCTCCACTTT. It yields the protein CASSNRDRDFSYNSPLHF.

The V call is TRBV5-4, the J call TRBJ1-2; no definite D call. Germline V gene lookup returns CDR1 SGHNT and CDR2 YYREEE (reference sequence). Trimming removed 4 bases from V and 1 base from J, with 8 bases in between. The CDR3 runs to 13 residues. In DNA, the CDR3 is TGTGCCAGCAGCATCCAGGATAACTATGGCTACACCTTC. Protein sequence: CASSIQDNYGYTF.

CDR3 sequence reads: CASSEGANTEAFF. For the CDR3, the DNA is TGTGCCAGCAGTGAGGGGGCGAACACTGAAGCTTTCTTT. This sequence joins TRBV6-4 and TRBJ1-1; weak D call: TRBD1 (6 bases). CDR3 size: 13 residues. Trimming stripped 3 bases from V and 1 base from J, with 6 bases between. Germline V CDR1 and CDR2: MRHNA, SNTAGT.